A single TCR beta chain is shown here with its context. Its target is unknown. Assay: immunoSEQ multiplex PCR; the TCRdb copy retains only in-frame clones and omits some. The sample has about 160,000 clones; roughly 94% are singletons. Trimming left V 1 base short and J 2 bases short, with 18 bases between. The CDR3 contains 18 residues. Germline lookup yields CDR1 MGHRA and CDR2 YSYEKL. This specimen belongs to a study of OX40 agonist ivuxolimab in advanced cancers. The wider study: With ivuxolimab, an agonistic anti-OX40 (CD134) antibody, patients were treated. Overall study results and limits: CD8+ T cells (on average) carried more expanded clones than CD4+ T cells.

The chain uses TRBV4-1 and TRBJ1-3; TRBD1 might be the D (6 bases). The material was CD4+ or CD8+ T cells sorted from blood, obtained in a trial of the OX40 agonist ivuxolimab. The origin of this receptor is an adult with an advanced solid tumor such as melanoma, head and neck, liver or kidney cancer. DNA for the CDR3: TGCGCCAGCAGCCAAGTTGTTTCAATCAGGGGTACTGGAAACACCATATATTTT. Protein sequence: CASSQVVSIRGTGNTIYF.